This TCR beta chain was identified in a study of PD-1 blockade in classical Hodgkin lymphoma. Background on the study: Patients received nivolumab 3 mg/kg intravenously every 2 weeks. Study results and limitations: Exclusion was the outcome for patients who began nivolumab under 1 year after ASCT. Reported findings placed baseline TCR diversity lower in newly diagnosed patients (compared with healthy donors).

Relapse was seen in all patients after autologous stem cell transplantation, and brentuximab vedotin exposure was variable. The protocol was immunoSEQ multiplex PCR, while the TCRdb copy is restricted to in-frame clones and leaves out a portion. Of about 93,000 clones detected, 80% to 95% appear once; the ten largest clones hold about 2.7%. On this clone: What it binds is not known.

This sample comprised peripheral blood mononuclear cells (PBMCs), obtained before the second cycle of nivolumab. The sequence was collected from a human donor with classical Hodgkin lymphoma.

This chain's CDR3 is CASSEPPYQPQHF. CDR3 sequence (DNA): TGTGCCAGCAGTGAACCACCTTATCAGCCCCAGCATTTT. The chain recombines TRBV6-1 with TRBJ1-5, with unresolved D. Germline V gives CDR1 MNHNS, CDR2 SASEGT. Trimming shortened V by 2 bases and J by 5 bases, and 7 bases separated the two germline ends. This CDR3 is built from 13 residues.